This T cell receptor beta chain was obtained from a study of T cell changes during pregnancy in multiple sclerosis. Trimming shortened V by 7 bases and J by 6 bases, and 19 bases separated the two germline ends. Germline lookup yields CDR1 SQVTM and CDR2 ANQGSEA. The CDR3 contains 14 residues. Profiling relied on immunoSEQ multiplex PCR, and the TCRdb table lists in-frame clones only, not all of them. The sample carries roughly 60,000 clones, approximately 90% recorded once. The material sequenced was CD4+ T cells from peripheral blood mononuclear cells, taken in the first trimester of pregnancy. The source of this sequence is a female donor with multiple sclerosis, enrolled in a pregnancy study. The V gene is TRBV29-1, the J gene TRBJ2-1; D perhaps matches TRBD2 (7 bases). DNA of the CDR3: TGCAGCGGGGGGGGGACTACAGGGCCCAATGAGCAGTTCTTC. As protein: CSGGGTTGPNEQFF.